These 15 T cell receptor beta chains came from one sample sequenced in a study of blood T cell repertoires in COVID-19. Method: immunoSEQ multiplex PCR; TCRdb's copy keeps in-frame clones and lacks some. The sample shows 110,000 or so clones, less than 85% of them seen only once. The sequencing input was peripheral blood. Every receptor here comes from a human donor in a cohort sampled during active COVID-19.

The CDR3 spells CASSLGTGISYEQYF. The CDR3, as DNA: TGTGCCAGCAGTTTGGGGACAGGCATCTCCTACGAGCAGTACTTC. The rearrangement joins TRBV6-6 to TRBJ2-7; 8 nucleotides line up with TRBD1. V was pared by 4 bases and J by 0 bases, with 5 bases of the junction left unmatched. Germline CDR1 MNHNY, CDR2 SVGAGI (reference sequence). The CDR3 contains 15 residues.

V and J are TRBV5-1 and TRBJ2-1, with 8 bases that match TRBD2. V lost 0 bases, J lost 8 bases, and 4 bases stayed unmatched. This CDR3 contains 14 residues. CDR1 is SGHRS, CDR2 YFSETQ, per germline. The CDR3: CASSLDGTRDEQFF. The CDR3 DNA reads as TGCGCCAGCAGCTTGGATGGGACTAGGGATGAGCAGTTCTTC.

CDR3 DNA sequence: TGCGCCAGCAGCTTCGGGAGACAGGGGGCAGGTGGCTACACCTTC. Its translation: CASSFGRQGAGGYTF. The chain combines TRBV5-1 with TRBJ1-2; 10 bases are shared with TRBD1. The trim removed 2 bases at V and 7 bases at J, leaving 8 bases unmatched. Germline loops: CDR1 SGHRS, CDR2 YFSETQ. The CDR3 contains 15 residues.

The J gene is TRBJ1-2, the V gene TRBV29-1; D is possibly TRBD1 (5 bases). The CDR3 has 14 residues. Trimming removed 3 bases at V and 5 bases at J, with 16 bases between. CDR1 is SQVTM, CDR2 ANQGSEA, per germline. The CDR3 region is CSVEGRLGGYGYTF. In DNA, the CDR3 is TGCAGCGTTGAGGGACGCCTCGGGGGTTATGGCTACACCTTC.

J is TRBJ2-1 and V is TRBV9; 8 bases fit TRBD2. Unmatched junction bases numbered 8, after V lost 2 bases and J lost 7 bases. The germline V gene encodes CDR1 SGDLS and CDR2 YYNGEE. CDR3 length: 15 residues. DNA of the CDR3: TGTGCCAGCAGCGTCGGGACTAGTAGGGGGAATGAGCAGTTCTTC. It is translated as CASSVGTSRGNEQFF.

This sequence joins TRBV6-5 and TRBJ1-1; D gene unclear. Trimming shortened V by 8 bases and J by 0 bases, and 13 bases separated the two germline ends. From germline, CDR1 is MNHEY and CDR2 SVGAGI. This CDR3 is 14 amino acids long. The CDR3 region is CASSNLDMNTEAFF. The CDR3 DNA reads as TGTGCCAGCTCGAATCTTGACATGAACACTGAAGCTTTCTTT.

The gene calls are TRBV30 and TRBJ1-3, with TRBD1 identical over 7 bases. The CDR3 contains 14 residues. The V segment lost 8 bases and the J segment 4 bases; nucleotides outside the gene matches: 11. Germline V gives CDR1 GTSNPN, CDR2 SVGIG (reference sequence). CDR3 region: CAAAGDSGGNTIYF. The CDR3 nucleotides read TGTGCCGCCGCTGGGGACAGCGGAGGAAACACCATATATTTT.

This chain's CDR3 is CASSETGQGYEQYF. The DNA of the CDR3 is TGTGCCAGCAGTGAAACAGGACAGGGCTACGAGCAGTACTTC. This rearrangement joins TRBV25-1 to TRBJ2-7, with 8 bases fitting TRBD1. Germline V gene data show CDR1 as MGHDK and CDR2 as SYGVNS. The junction had 3 bases not matched to a gene; V was cut back by 2 bases and J by 3 bases. This CDR3 spans 14 amino acids.

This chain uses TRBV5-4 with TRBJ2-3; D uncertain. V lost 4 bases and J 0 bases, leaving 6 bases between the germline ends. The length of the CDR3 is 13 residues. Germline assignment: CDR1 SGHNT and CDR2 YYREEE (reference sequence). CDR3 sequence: CASSRTSTDTQYF. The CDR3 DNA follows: TGTGCCAGCAGCCGCACTAGCACAGATACGCAGTATTTT.

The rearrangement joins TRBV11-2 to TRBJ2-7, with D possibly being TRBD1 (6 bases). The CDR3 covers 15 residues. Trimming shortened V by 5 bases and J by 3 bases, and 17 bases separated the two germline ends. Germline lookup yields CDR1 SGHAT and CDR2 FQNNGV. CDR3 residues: CASSPQGFPNYEQYF. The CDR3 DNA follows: TGTGCCAGCAGCCCACAGGGATTTCCGAACTACGAGCAGTACTTC.

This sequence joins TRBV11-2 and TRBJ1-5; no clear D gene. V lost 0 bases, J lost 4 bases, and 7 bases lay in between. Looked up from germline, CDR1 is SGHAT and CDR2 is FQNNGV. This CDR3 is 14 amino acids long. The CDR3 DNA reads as TGTGCCAGCAGCTTAGAGCGGGGAAATCAGCCCCAGCATTTT. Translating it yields CASSLERGNQPQHF.

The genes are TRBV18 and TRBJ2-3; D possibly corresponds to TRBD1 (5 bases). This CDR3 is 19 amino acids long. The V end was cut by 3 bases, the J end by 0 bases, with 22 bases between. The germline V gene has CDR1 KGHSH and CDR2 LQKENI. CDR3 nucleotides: TGTGCCAGCTCACCCCTGGCCGGATCACAGGCGATTAGCACAGATACGCAGTATTTT. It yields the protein CASSPLAGSQAISTDTQYF. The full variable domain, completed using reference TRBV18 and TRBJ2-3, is NAGVMQNPRHLVRRRGQEARLRCSPMKGHSHVYWYRQLPEEGLKFMVYLQKENIIDESGMPKERFSAEFPKEGPSILRIQQVVRGDSAAYFCASSPLAGSQAISTDTQYFGPGTRLTVL.

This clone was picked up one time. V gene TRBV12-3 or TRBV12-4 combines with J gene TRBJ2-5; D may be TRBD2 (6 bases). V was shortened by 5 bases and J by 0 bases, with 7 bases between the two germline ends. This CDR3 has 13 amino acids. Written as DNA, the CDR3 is TGTGCCAGCAGTGGGGACTACCAAGAGACCCAGTACTTC. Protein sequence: CASSGDYQETQYF.

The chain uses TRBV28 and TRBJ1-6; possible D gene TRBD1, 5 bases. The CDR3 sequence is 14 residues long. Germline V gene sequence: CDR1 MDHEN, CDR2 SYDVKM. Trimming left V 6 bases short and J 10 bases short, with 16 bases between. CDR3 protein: CASRGAGLGSPLHF. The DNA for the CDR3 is TGTGCCAGCAGAGGGGCAGGGCTAGGATCACCCCTCCACTTT.

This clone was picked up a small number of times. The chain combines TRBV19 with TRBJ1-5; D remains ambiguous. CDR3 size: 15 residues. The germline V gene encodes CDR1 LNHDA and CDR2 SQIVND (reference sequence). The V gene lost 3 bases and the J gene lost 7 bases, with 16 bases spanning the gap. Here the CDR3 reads CASSMGGPRWQPQHF. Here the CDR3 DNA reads TGTGCCAGTAGTATGGGAGGCCCTCGATGGCAGCCCCAGCATTTT.